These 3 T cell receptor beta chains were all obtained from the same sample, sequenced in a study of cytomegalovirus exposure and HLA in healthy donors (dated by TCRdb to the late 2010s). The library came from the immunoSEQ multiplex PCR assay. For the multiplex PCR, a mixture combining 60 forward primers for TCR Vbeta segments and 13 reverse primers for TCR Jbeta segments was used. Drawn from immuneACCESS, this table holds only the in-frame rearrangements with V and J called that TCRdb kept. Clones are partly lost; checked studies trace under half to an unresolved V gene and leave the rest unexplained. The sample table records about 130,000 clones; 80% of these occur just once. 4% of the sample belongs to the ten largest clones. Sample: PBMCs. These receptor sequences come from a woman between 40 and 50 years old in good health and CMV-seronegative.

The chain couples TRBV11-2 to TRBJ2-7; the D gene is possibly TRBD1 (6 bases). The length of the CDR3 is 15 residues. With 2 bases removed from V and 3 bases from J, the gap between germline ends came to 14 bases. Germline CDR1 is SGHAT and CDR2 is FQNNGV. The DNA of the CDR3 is TGTGCCAGCAGCTTATTTCAGGGGATGGGCTACGAGCAGTACTTC. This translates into CASSLFQGMGYEQYF.

The CDR3 DNA sequence: TGCGCCAGCAGCCAAGATAGGGCTAGCGGAAGCTACGAGCAGTACTTC. It yields the protein CASSQDRASGSYEQYF. The chain uses TRBV4-1 and TRBJ2-7; 7 bases are a match to TRBD2. This CDR3 has 16 amino acids. CDR1 is MGHRA, CDR2 YSYEKL, per germline. V shed 0 bases and J 3 bases; nucleotides not matched to a gene: 8.

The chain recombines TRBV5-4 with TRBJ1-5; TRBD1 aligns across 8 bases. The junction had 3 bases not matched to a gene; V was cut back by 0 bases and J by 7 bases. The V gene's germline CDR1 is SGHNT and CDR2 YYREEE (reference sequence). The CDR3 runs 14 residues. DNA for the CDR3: TGTGCCAGCAGCTTGGGACAGGGGAAACAGCCCCAGCATTTT. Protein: CASSLGQGKQPQHF.